These 23 T cell receptor beta chains came from one sample sequenced in a study of blood T cell repertoires in COVID-19 (TCRdb year 2020). To prepare the library, the immunoSEQ multiplex PCR assay was applied. Here the immuneACCESS table is served through TCRdb, limited to in-frame sequences with V and J called. Missing clones are a known gap in these copies; in checked studies unresolved V genes cover under half, and the rest lacks a known reason. This sample lists about 54,000 clones; over 70% were detected once. Clones ranked in the top ten supply approximately 3.5% of the sample. Sequenced: peripheral blood. These receptors originate from a human donor in a cohort sampled during active COVID-19.

The chain is built from TRBV27 and TRBJ2-1; D uncertain. CDR1 is MNHEY, CDR2 SMNVEV, per germline (reference sequence). The CDR3 is 13 amino acids. The ends were cut back, 3 bases at V and 4 bases at J, with 7 bases in the middle. The CDR3 loop is CASSFRTYNEQFF. CDR3 in DNA: TGTGCCAGCAGTTTCCGCACTTACAATGAGCAGTTCTTC.

V usage is TRBV30 and J usage is TRBJ2-6, with D unclear. V dropped 4 bases and J dropped 1 base, with 14 bases sitting between them. CDR1 and CDR2 from the germline V gene are GTSNPN and SVGIG (reference sequence). This CDR3 has 16 amino acids. CDR3 residues: CAWNTPGGSGANVLTF. The CDR3 nucleotides are TGTGCCTGGAACACCCCAGGTGGGTCTGGGGCCAACGTCCTGACTTTC.

This clone was counted only a few times. The CDR3 here is CATSDLRQTNTEAFF. For the CDR3, the DNA is TGTGCCACCAGTGACCTTAGACAGACTAACACTGAAGCTTTCTTT. J is TRBJ1-1 and V is TRBV24-1; D is perhaps TRBD1 (5 bases). The CDR3 has 15 amino acids. Germline values: CDR1 KGHDR, CDR2 SFDVKD. V lost 4 bases and J lost 2, with 13 bases in between.

The CDR3 sequence: CASSYRRQVNEQYF. In nucleotides, the CDR3 is TGTGCCAGCAGTTACAGGAGACAGGTAAACGAGCAGTACTTC. The J gene is TRBJ2-7, the V gene TRBV6-5; a possible D gene is TRBD1 (6 bases). The germline gives CDR1 MNHEY, CDR2 SVGAGI. The CDR3 consists of 14 residues. Deletions cut 2 bases from V and 5 bases from J, with 13 bases between.

In this sample, this clone turned up a few times. The same CDR3 is also encoded by other DNA sequences in this sample. The chain uses TRBV18 and TRBJ1-1; 7 bases agree with TRBD1. Germline CDR1 KGHSH, CDR2 LQKENI. This CDR3 is built from 14 residues. V lost 1 base, J lost 1 base, and 0 bases stayed unmatched. The CDR3 reads CASSPRDRNTEAFF. The CDR3 DNA follows: TGTGCCAGCTCACCACGGGACAGGAACACTGAAGCTTTCTTT.

V and J are TRBV18 and TRBJ1-4, with D maybe TRBD1 (5 bases). V dropped 3 bases and J dropped 3 bases, with 11 bases sitting between them. CDR3 length: 15 amino acids. Germline assignment: CDR1 KGHSH and CDR2 LQKENI. The CDR3 loop reads CASSPTLGANEKLFF. The CDR3 bases are TGTGCCAGCTCACCGACCTTAGGGGCTAATGAAAAACTGTTTTTT.

The genes are TRBV28 and TRBJ1-3, with D possibly TRBD1 on 5 matching bases. The CDR3 length is 15 residues. CDR1 and CDR2 (germline): MDHEN, SYDVKM. V was trimmed by 9 bases and J by 4 bases, leaving 19 bases between them. CDR3 DNA sequence: TGTGCCAGTCTCACCACGGGGGGATCCGGAAACACCATATATTTT. It specifies CASLTTGGSGNTIYF. Using reference TRBV28 and TRBJ1-3 for the parts outside the CDR3, the full variable domain is DVKVTQSSRYLVKRTGEKVFLECVQDMDHENMFWYRQDPGLGLRLIYFSYDVKMKEKGDIPEGYSVSREKKERFSLILESASTNQTSMYLCASLTTGGSGNTIYFGEGSWLTVV.

This clone was seen only a few times. V gene TRBV10-1 combines with J gene TRBJ1-5; D not resolved. The V end was cut by 2 bases, the J end by 1 base, with 12 bases between. There are 16 residues in the CDR3. Germline V gives CDR1 WNHNN, CDR2 SYGVQD (reference sequence). In DNA, the CDR3 is TGCGCCAGCAGTGAGAAAGTCGAGAGCAGCAATCAGCCCCAGCATTTT. This gives the protein CASSEKVESSNQPQHF.

The chain links TRBV5-1 to TRBJ2-2; D gene ambiguous. The CDR3 covers 13 residues. The germline V gene has CDR1 SGHRS and CDR2 YFSETQ. Between the trimmed V and J ends, which lost 2 bases and 7 bases, there was a span of 9 bases. The CDR3 nucleotides are TGCGCCAGCAGCTTCGATCAGGACGGGGAGCTGTTTTTT. Protein sequence: CASSFDQDGELFF.

The chain combines TRBV29-1 with TRBJ2-7, with D possibly being TRBD2 (5 bases). Trimming took 6 bases from V and 2 from J, leaving 20 bases between them. CDR1 is SQVTM, CDR2 ANQGSEA, per germline. This CDR3 spans 15 amino acids. CDR3 in amino acids: CSVVPQTSIPYEQYF. For the CDR3, the DNA is TGCAGCGTCGTTCCTCAAACTAGTATCCCCTACGAGCAGTACTTC.

V usage is TRBV2 and J usage is TRBJ2-1, with D possibly matching TRBD2 (5 bases). Germline values: CDR1 SNHLY, CDR2 FYNNEI. This CDR3 is 13 amino acids long. The V end was cut by 3 bases, the J end by 4 bases, with 7 bases between. The CDR3 reads CASSDRGYNEQFF. CDR3 nucleotide sequence: TGTGCCAGCAGTGATCGGGGTTACAATGAGCAGTTCTTC.

This chain uses TRBV2 with TRBJ2-5; the match to TRBD2 covers 9 bases. The CDR3 has 14 amino acids. Per germline, CDR1 SNHLY and CDR2 FYNNEI. Losses at the gene ends were 4 bases for V and 5 bases for J; bases not matched to a gene: 5. In nucleotides, the CDR3 is TGTGCCAGCAGTGTGCAACTAGCGGGTGAGACCCAGTACTTC. This sequence encodes CASSVQLAGETQYF.

The CDR3 reads CASSDTGFGEQFF. The CDR3 coding sequence is TGTGCCAGCAGTGACACAGGGTTTGGCGAGCAGTTCTTC. The chain is built from TRBV6-6 and TRBJ2-1, with D possibly matching TRBD1 (6 bases). There are 13 residues in the CDR3. V was pared by 5 bases and J by 10 bases, with 15 bases between. Germline V gene data show CDR1 as MNHNY and CDR2 as SVGAGI (reference sequence).

V gene TRBV6-5 combines with J gene TRBJ2-7, with 11 positions matching TRBD1. V was clipped by 6 bases and J by 7 bases; unmatched bases: 8. In germline, CDR1 is MNHEY, CDR2 SVGAGI. The CDR3 is 14 amino acids. CDR3 region: CASSVDRGLGEQYF. The CDR3, as DNA: TGTGCCAGCAGCGTGGACAGGGGGCTAGGAGAGCAGTACTTC.

The chain uses TRBV29-1 and TRBJ2-1; D is possibly TRBD1 (6 bases). This CDR3 spans 16 amino acids. Trimming took 4 bases from V and 0 from J, leaving 16 bases between them. CDR1 and CDR2 from the germline V gene are SQVTM and ANQGSEA. This CDR3 is CSVAVGGTGSYNEQFF. The CDR3 DNA follows: TGCAGCGTTGCAGTAGGGGGAACAGGCTCCTACAATGAGCAGTTCTTC.

Worth noting for this clone: At one end, the junction sequence differs from germline, possibly due to a read error. The chain links TRBV30 to TRBJ2-7; D is perhaps TRBD2 (6 bases). The CDR3 runs to 14 residues. Germline V lookup: CDR1 GTSNPN, CDR2 SVGIG (reference sequence). The CDR3 DNA reads TGTGCCTGGGGTGTCGCGGGGAAGGCTTACGAGCAGTACTTC. Protein: CAWGVAGKAYEQYF. The variable domain in full, completed from reference TRBV30 and TRBJ2-7, reads SQTIHQWPATLVQPVGSPLSLECTVEGTSNPNLYWYRQAAGRGLQLLFYSVGIGQISSEVPQNLSASRPQDRQFILSSKKLLLSDSGFYLCAWGVAGKAYEQYFGPGTRLTVT.

The sample holds one count of this clone. CDR3 amino acids: CASSLGGGENNEQFF. CDR3 DNA: TGCGCCAGCAGCTTGGGCGGGGGGGAAAACAATGAGCAGTTCTTC. The chain couples TRBV5-1 to TRBJ2-1; 9 nucleotides align to TRBD2. There are 15 residues in the CDR3. V trimming: 0 bases; J trimming: 5 bases; junction bases outside the gene matches: 3. Germline V lookup: CDR1 SGHRS, CDR2 YFSETQ.

The genes are TRBV18 and TRBJ1-2; D is uncertain. Germline loops: CDR1 KGHSH, CDR2 LQKENI. The CDR3 sequence is 14 residues long. V lost 7 bases and J 6 bases, leaving 18 bases between the germline ends. The CDR3 spells CASCLGSVVNGYTF. CDR3 DNA: TGTGCCAGCTGTCTCGGGAGCGTCGTTAATGGCTACACCTTC. Full variable domain (missing parts from reference TRBV18 and TRBJ1-2): NAGVMQNPRHLVRRRGQEARLRCSPMKGHSHVYWYRQLPEEGLKFMVYLQKENIIDESGMPKERFSAEFPKEGPSILRIQQVVRGDSAAYFCASCLGSVVNGYTFGSGTRLTVV.

The chain recombines TRBV27 with TRBJ1-5; 9 bases map to TRBD1. Per the germline V gene, CDR1 is MNHEY and CDR2 is SMNVEV (reference sequence). The J segment lost 1 base and the V segment lost 8 bases, leaving 6 bases of the junction unmatched. CDR3 length: 15 residues. The CDR3 sequence: CASGGQGRSNQPQHF. CDR3 nucleotides: TGTGCCAGCGGGGGACAGGGACGCAGCAATCAGCCCCAGCATTTT.

The chain employs TRBV11-3 and TRBJ1-1; 7 nucleotides line up with TRBD1. From germline, CDR1 is SGHNT and CDR2 YENEEA. The CDR3 has 13 amino acids. The V and J ends lost 6 bases and 1 base, in that order; junction bases with no gene match: 2. The CDR3 coding sequence is TGTGCCAGCAGGCGGACAGGGAACACTGAAGCTTTCTTT. It encodes CASRRTGNTEAFF.

This chain joins TRBV19 and TRBJ2-1; D not resolved. This CDR3 region has 16 residues. V lost 4 bases and J 0 bases, leaving 13 bases between the germline ends. Germline V lookup: CDR1 LNHDA, CDR2 SQIVND (reference sequence). In DNA, the CDR3 is TGTGCCAGTAGTAAGTCAGGCCGAAGCTCCTACAATGAGCAGTTCTTC. Amino acids: CASSKSGRSSYNEQFF.

CDR3 DNA sequence: TGTGCCAGCTCACCGGGGCTCCGGACTAGGGCTGAAAATGAGCAGTTCTTC. The encoded protein is CASSPGLRTRAENEQFF. The chain couples TRBV18 to TRBJ2-1; 7 bases fit TRBD2. CDR1 and CDR2 from the germline V gene are KGHSH and LQKENI. The ends lost 3 bases at V and 7 bases at J; junction bases unmatched: 15. This CDR3 is built from 17 residues.

This rearrangement joins TRBV9 to TRBJ2-5; 9 positions match TRBD2. The CDR3 totals 18 residues. CDR1 is SGDLS, CDR2 YYNGEE, per germline. Unmatched junction bases numbered 16, after V lost 0 bases and J lost 7 bases. CDR3 nucleotides: TGTGCCAGCAGCGTAGGGGCGGGAGGGCTCGAAAGATTTGGGACCCAGTACTTC. This translates into CASSVGAGGLERFGTQYF.